This entry concerns a single T cell receptor (beta chain). The antigen remains unidentified. This record belongs to a study of long-term antiretroviral therapy in people with HIV. General study findings and limits: Blood collection from the mid-2000s to the late 2010s possibly occurred under older ART regimens. Those clones which expanded before ART made up the dominant part of the repertoire at all time points.

Researchers ran immunoSEQ v3.0 at survey level. Sequencing was designed to cover about 35,000-50,000 T-cell genomes in each sample. Method: immunoSEQ multiplex PCR; TCRdb's copy keeps in-frame clones and lacks some. This sample has roughly 45,000 clones, with about 88% found just once. With 6 bases removed from V and 5 bases from J, the gap between germline ends came to 13 bases. The germline V gene has CDR1 ENHRY and CDR2 SYGVKD. The CDR3 has 13 amino acids. This receptor was identified in a young woman with HIV. The sequenced sample was unsorted PBMCs, obtained 0.8 years after starting antiretroviral therapy. The chain combines TRBV10-3 with TRBJ2-5, with D possibly called TRBD1 or TRBD2 (6 bases each). Here the CDR3 DNA reads TGTGCCATCAGGGGGGCGGGGTGGGAGACCCAGTACTTC. Translated, it gives CAIRGAGWETQYF.